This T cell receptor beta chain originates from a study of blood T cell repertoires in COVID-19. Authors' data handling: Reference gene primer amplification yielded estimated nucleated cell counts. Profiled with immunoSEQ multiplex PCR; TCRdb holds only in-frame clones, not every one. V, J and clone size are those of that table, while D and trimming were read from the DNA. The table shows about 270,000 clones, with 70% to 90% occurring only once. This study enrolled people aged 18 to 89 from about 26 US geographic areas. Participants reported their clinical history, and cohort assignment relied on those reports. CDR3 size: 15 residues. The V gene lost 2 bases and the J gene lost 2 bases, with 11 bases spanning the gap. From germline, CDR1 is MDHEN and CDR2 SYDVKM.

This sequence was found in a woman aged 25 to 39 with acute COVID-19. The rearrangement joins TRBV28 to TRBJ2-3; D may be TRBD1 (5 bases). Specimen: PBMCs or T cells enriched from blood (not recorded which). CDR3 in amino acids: CASSLGADITDTQYF. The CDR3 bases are TGTGCCAGCAGTTTAGGGGCAGACATCACAGATACGCAGTATTTT. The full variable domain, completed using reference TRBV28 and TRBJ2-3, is DVKVTQSSRYLVKRTGEKVFLECVQDMDHENMFWYRQDPGLGLRLIYFSYDVKMKEKGDIPEGYSVSREKKERFSLILESASTNQTSMYLCASSLGADITDTQYFGPGTRLTVL.